Below, one T cell receptor (beta chain) is given with its context. Its antigen is not yet known. Base-call qualities are not available, and no considerably larger clone is one nucleotide away. TCRbeta CDR3 regions were amplified from genomic DNA by means of the immunoSEQ Assay, a bias-controlled multiplex PCR. Processing in the source paper ran as follows. The number of nucleated cells in each sample was estimated from the amplification of reference gene primers within the assay. To quantify the absolute abundance of each unique TCRbeta CDR3 rearrangement, sequence reads were collapsed and filtered. For each sample, productive Simpson clonality was calculated as the square root of Simpson's diversity index over productive rearrangements. TCRdb mirrors the immuneACCESS table, restricted to in-frame sequences. Some clones are absent from its copies; in checked studies, under half trace to an unresolved V gene, and the reason for the others is unknown. Clone size and V and J calls were adopted from that table, with D and trimming inferred from the DNA. This sample has about 170,000 clones in its table, and about 87% of those were observed once. The ten largest clones capture around 0.63% of the sample.

One collaborating source in Seattle enrolled patients during active infection and followed them longitudinally through the course of disease. Collaborating institutions collected whole blood in K2EDTA tubes following their own protocols. For TCRbeta analysis, collaborators shipped samples in one of three forms: frozen whole blood, isolated PBMCs, or DNA extracted from either of those sample types. This specimen comes from a study of blood T cell repertoires in COVID-19 (dated by TCRdb to between 2020 and 2021). For the study in its entirety: Samples covering the acute and convalescent phases of COVID-19 were provided by collaborators in the United States, Italy and Spain. The samples were drawn from the first 160 participants of the ongoing ImmuneRACE study and from more than 1,000 subjects provided by 6 global collaborators. Deeply sampled blood TCRbeta repertoires from subjects exposed to, actively infected with, or recovered from COVID-19 were included in the dataset. HLA class I and class II types, where available, came from metadata supplied by the sample provider rather than from assay-based typing. The repertoires were released in a freely available public database meant as a resource for research on the immune response to SARS-CoV-2. Sample metadata almost always included a de-identified subject ID, COVID-19 status, age in years and sex. The material from the prospective study consisted of cDNA or gDNA derived from T cells, B-cell-depleted T cells, or PBMCs.

The CDR3 spans 14 residues, from the cysteine through the phenylalanine. Kept here is only the CDR3 DNA, which spans 42 bases and is read in frame from base 1. CDR1 MNHEY and CDR2 SVGAGI were looked up in the germline V gene. Compared with germline, V lacks 6 bases and J lacks 14 bases; bases without a gene match: 14. Summary of the overall study and its limitations: Clinical and demographic metadata were provided uncurated, with the amount varying by source and participant.

Specimen: peripheral blood. The chain is assembled from TRBV6-5 and TRBJ2-1; 9 of the junction bases match TRBD2. The clonotype originates from a man between 60 and 70 years old with COVID-19, enrolled during active disease. The DNA is as follows: TGTGCCAGCAGCCTGACTAGCGGAGTGAGTTGGGAGTTCTTC. This sequence encodes CASSLTSGVSWEFF.